This is a list of T cell receptor beta chains from one sample in a study of T cell repertoires in cytomegalovirus infection. TCRdb re-analysed the reads in MiXCR, keeping a single row per CDR3 protein. Of hundreds of thousands of distinct CDR3 sequences in the sample, roughly 28% are singletons; the top ten hold 20%. No antigens are known for them. The sequenced sample was cultured PBMCs, obtained from culture after CMV antigen stimulation. Receptors originate from a human donor in good health (CMV status not recorded). Some clones in this sample may be carry-over from other donors' samples. Both conserved end residues are part of each CDR3. D genes are given only for firm matches. Clone size is shown for a subset of rows, as once, few, many or a class of expanded clone.

NA | TRBJ2-1 | few | 15 | TRBV15 | TGTGCCACCAGCAACGCGAAGACTGTTTACAATGAGCAGTTCTTC | CATSNAKTVYNEQFF
NA | TRBJ2-5 | many | 13 | TRBV7-2 | TGTGCCAGCAGCGCCAGGACCAGTGAGACCCAGTACTTC | CASSARTSETQYF
TRBD2 | TRBJ2-1 | NA | 15 | TRBV7-3 | TGTGCCAGCAGCTCCATTGGCGGGAGGGCCAATGAGCAGTTCTTC | CASSSIGGRANEQFF
TRBD2 | TRBJ2-1 | NA | 14 | TRBV20-1 | TGCGGGGGACTAGCGGGGGGCGGAGGAAATGAGCAGTTCTTC | CGGLAGGGGNEQFF
NA | TRBJ1-4 | NA | 12 | TRBV7-2 | NA | CASSLWGPGTFF
NA | TRBJ2-7 | NA | 15 | TRBV6-1 | TGTGCCAGCAGTGATATTTATAGGGTACGAAGGGAGCAGTACTTC | CASSDIYRVRREQYF
TRBD1 | TRBJ2-4 | few | 18 | TRBV7-9 | TGTGCCAGCAGCTTAGCGACAACAGGGGGAGCGGCCAAAAACATTCAGTACTTC | CASSLATTGGAAKNIQYF
NA | TRBJ1-5 | NA | 16 | TRBV7-2 | TGTGCCAGCAGCTTAGGAGGACCTGCCAGCAATCAGCCCCAGCATTTT | CASSLGGPASNQPQHF
NA | TRBJ2-7 | NA | 13 | TRBV7-9 | TGTGCCAGCAGCTCAACACTGGTGAGCGAGCAGTACTTC | CASSSTLVSEQYF
NA | TRBJ1-3 | NA | 16 | TRBV6-5 | TGTGCCAGCGGGAGACAGGCCGGTTACGCGGGAAACACCATATATTTT | CASGRQAGYAGNTIYF
TRBD1 | TRBJ1-2 | NA | 14 | TRBV12-3/TRBV12-4 | TGTGCCAGCAGTTCTCAGACAGGGGGCTATGGCTACACCTTC | CASSSQTGGYGYTF
NA | TRBJ1-2 | NA | 14 | TRBV12-3/TRBV12-4 | TGTGCCAGCAGTTCCGGAGGGAGGGTAGGAGGCTACACCTTC | CASSSGGRVGGYTF
NA | TRBJ2-1 | NA | 13 | TRBV7-2 | TGTGCCAGCAGCTTAAAGGGTACTACAGAGGGGTTCTTC | CASSLKGTTEGFF
NA | TRBJ1-6 | NA | 12 | TRBV12-3/TRBV12-4 | TGTGCCAGCAGTTTTGGGGGAGGACCCCTCCACTTT | CASSFGGGPLHF
TRBD1 | TRBJ1-5 | NA | 14 | TRBV6-1 | TGTGCCAGCAGCGGACAGGGGAGCGGTCAGCCCCAGCATTTT | CASSGQGSGQPQHF
NA | TRBJ1-5 | once | 15 | TRBV6-1 | TGTGCCAGCAGTGAAGCAGGACAGCCCAATCAGCCCCAGCATTTT | CASSEAGQPNQPQHF
NA | TRBJ1-2 | few | 15 | TRBV27 | TGTGCCAGCAGTTTATCAAATACAGGGAACTATGGCTACACCTTC | CASSLSNTGNYGYTF
TRBD2 | TRBJ2-5 | NA | 18 | TRBV12-5 | TGTGCTAGTGGTTCCCTACTAGCGGGGGCTTCAGGATCGGAGACCCAGTACTTC | CASGSLLAGASGSETQYF
NA | TRBJ2-3 | few | 13 | TRBV7-3 | TGTGCCAGCAGCTACGGCAACACAGATACGCAGTATTTT | CASSYGNTDTQYF
TRBD2 | TRBJ2-1 | few | 16 | TRBV12-3/TRBV12-4 | TGTGCCAGCAGTTTTCAAGCGGGAGGGGGTCTCAATGAGCAGTTCTTC | CASSFQAGGGLNEQFF
TRBD1 | TRBJ1-5 | NA | 14 | TRBV19 | TGTGCCAGTAGTGCAGGGGGTTATAATCAGCCCCAGCATTTT | CASSAGGYNQPQHF
NA | TRBJ2-1 | few | 14 | TRBV4-1 | TGCGCCAGCAGCCAAAGGAATGCTGGCAATGAGCAGTTCTTC | CASSQRNAGNEQFF
NA | TRBJ2-2 | NA | 13 | TRBV11-1 | TGTGCCAGCAGCTTAATCCGGACCGGGGAGCTGTTTTTT | CASSLIRTGELFF
NA | TRBJ1-5 | NA | 16 | TRBV6-1 | TGTGCCAGCACCCCCTATCCCCGGAATAGCAATCAGCCCCAGCATTTT | CASTPYPRNSNQPQHF
TRBD1 | TRBJ1-1 | NA | 19 | TRBV10-2 | TGCGCCAGCACCCGGATGCCGGGACAGGGGGCTGGGACGAACACTGAAGCTTTCTTT | CASTRMPGQGAGTNTEAFF
NA | TRBJ2-1 | many | 14 | TRBV25-1 | TGTGCCAGCAGCCCTCAAACCCGGATGGCTGAGCAGTTCTTC | CASSPQTRMAEQFF
NA | TRBJ1-1 | NA | 13 | TRBV7-6 | TGTGCCAGCAGCTTAGTTTCAGACCCCGCGGCTTTCTTT | CASSLVSDPAAFF
TRBD2 | TRBJ2-1 | few | 17 | TRBV19 | TGTGCCAGTGGCTCCACGGGAGGCTTCCTTTCCTACAATGAGCAGTTCTTC | CASGSTGGFLSYNEQFF
TRBD1 | TRBJ2-7 | NA | 16 | TRBV7-6 | TGTGCCGGCAGCTTAGGAACGGGACAGAACACCTACGAGCAGTACTTC | CAGSLGTGQNTYEQYF
NA | TRBJ2-7 | few | 16 | TRBV12-3/TRBV12-4 | TGTGCCAGCAGTTTGTCGGGGCAGCCTAACTCCTACGAGCAGTACTTC | CASSLSGQPNSYEQYF
TRBD2 | TRBJ2-7 | few | 16 | TRBV5-4 | TGTGCCAGCAGCCCGGGAGGGGCGGCTAGAACCTACGAGCAGTACTTC | CASSPGGAARTYEQYF
NA | TRBJ2-7 | NA | 14 | TRBV7-2 | TGTGCCAGCAGCCGAAGTAGGTACTCCTACGAGCAGTACTTC | CASSRSRYSYEQYF
TRBD1 | TRBJ1-2 | NA | 16 | TRBV28 | TGTGCCAGCAGTTCGCTACAGGGGGGCAAGGACTATGGCTACACCTTC | CASSSLQGGKDYGYTF
NA | TRBJ2-6 | many | 17 | TRBV6-2/TRBV6-3 | TGTGCCAGCAGTTACTCGCTAGGGGGGTCTGGGGCCAACGTCCTGACTTTC | CASSYSLGGSGANVLTF
NA | TRBJ1-1 | NA | 14 | TRBV20-1 | TGCAGTGCTAGTCTTGCCCTCTTAGCGTCTGAAGCTTTCTTT | CSASLALLASEAFF
TRBD2 | TRBJ2-7 | NA | 13 | TRBV27 | TGTGCCAGCAAAGTGCGGGGAGGGTACGAGCAGTACTTC | CASKVRGGYEQYF
TRBD2 | TRBJ2-5 | NA | 18 | TRBV4-1 | TGCGCCAGCAGCCAAGCACTAGCGGGTTCTATACGGAGCGAGACCCAGTACTTC | CASSQALAGSIRSETQYF
TRBD2 | TRBJ2-7 | NA | 14 | TRBV28 | TGTGCCAGCACCCCGGGACTAGCCCCCTACGAGCAGTACTTC | CASTPGLAPYEQYF
NA | TRBJ2-7 | many | 12 | TRBV7-2 | TGTGCCAGCAGCGTACAGACCTACGAGCAGTACTTC | CASSVQTYEQYF
NA | TRBJ1-3 | NA | 14 | TRBV12-3/TRBV12-4 | TGTGCCAGCAGCCCGGGGGGACGAGGAAACACCATATATTTT | CASSPGGRGNTIYF
TRBD1 | TRBJ2-5 | NA | 15 | TRBV7-8 | TGTGCCAGCAGCTTGCGGACAGGGGTCCCAGAGACCCAGTACTTC | CASSLRTGVPETQYF
TRBD2 | TRBJ2-5 | few | 16 | TRBV7-6 | TGTGCCAGCAGTATAGCGGGAGGGCCGGGTATAAAGACCCAGTACTTC | CASSIAGGPGIKTQYF
NA | TRBJ1-1 | NA | 13 | TRBV29-1 | TGCAGCGCCGGACAGCACGGCGCCACTGAAGCTTTCTTT | CSAGQHGATEAFF
NA | TRBJ2-5 | few | 14 | TRBV6-2/TRBV6-3 | TGTGCCAGCAGTGCGGCTAGCCGGGTAGAGACCCAGTACTTC | CASSAASRVETQYF
TRBD2 | TRBJ2-1 | NA | 15 | TRBV19 | TGTGCCAGTAGTATTGGGACTAGCGGGAGTGATGAGCAGTTCTTC | CASSIGTSGSDEQFF
TRBD2 | TRBJ2-7 | few | 14 | TRBV10-3 | TGTGCCATCACCGAGGGGACTAGCTCCTACGAGCAGTACTTC | CAITEGTSSYEQYF
NA | TRBJ2-5 | NA | 14 | TRBV12-3/TRBV12-4 | TGTGCCAGCAGTTTTCTTGGGTCGAAAGATACCCAGTACTTC | CASSFLGSKDTQYF
NA | TRBJ2-3 | NA | 13 | TRBV2 | TGTGCCAGCAGTGAAGCGCCGGGGAACACGCAGTATTTT | CASSEAPGNTQYF
TRBD2 | TRBJ2-7 | few | 14 | TRBV7-9 | TGTGCCAGCAGCTTAAGGGACTACTCCTACGAGCAGTACTTC | CASSLRDYSYEQYF
NA | TRBJ1-1 | NA | 14 | TRBV6-1 | TGTGCCAGCAGCTACCAGGAACGGGTCACTGAAGCTTTCTTT | CASSYQERVTEAFF
TRBD2 | TRBJ2-3 | NA | 19 | TRBV7-3 | TGTGCCAGCAGCTTAAGTCGTATGGTAGGCGGGAGTGGCACAGATACGCAGTATTTT | CASSLSRMVGGSGTDTQYF
NA | TRBJ2-7 | NA | 13 | TRBV2 | TGTGCCAGCAGTGATTCACTAGCATGGGAGCAGTACTTC | CASSDSLAWEQYF
NA | TRBJ2-3 | NA | 15 | TRBV10-3 | TGTGCCACCCAGGAGACAGCGGGCGCAGCAGATATGCAGTATTTT | CATQETAGAADMQYF
NA | TRBJ2-1 | few | 17 | TRBV2 | TGTGCCAGCACGGCAGGGGCCCTTCGACGGGCCTACAATGAGCAGTTCTTC | CASTAGALRRAYNEQFF
NA | TRBJ2-1 | NA | 16 | TRBV7-3 | TGTGCCAGCAGCTTAGTTGGGGCAAGCTCCTACAATGAGCAGTTCTTC | CASSLVGASSYNEQFF
NA | TRBJ2-7 | few | 19 | TRBV5-6 | TGTGCCAGCAGCTTGGACCCCTACAGGGAAGACGTCCAAGACCGCGAGCAGTACTTC | CASSLDPYREDVQDREQYF
TRBD1 | TRBJ1-5 | NA | 16 | TRBV6-1 | TGTGCCAGCAGTGAATGGGGACAGGGTGGCCCTCAGCCCCAGCATTTT | CASSEWGQGGPQPQHF
NA | TRBJ1-1 | few | 13 | TRBV27 | TGTGCCAGCAGTTTGGGAAGGTTGGGAAGAGCTTTCTTT | CASSLGRLGRAFF
TRBD1 | TRBJ2-7 | NA | 15 | TRBV27 | TGTGCCAGCAGTTTCGTGGCAGGGGGCCGGTACGAGCAGTACTTC | CASSFVAGGRYEQYF